These 25 T cell receptor beta chains were sequenced from one sample in a study of cytomegalovirus exposure and HLA in healthy donors. The protocol was immunoSEQ multiplex PCR, while the TCRdb copy is restricted to in-frame clones and leaves out a portion. Of hundreds of thousands of clones listed, over 75% were seen once; the top ten hold 12%. Input material: PBMCs. The receptors come from a man aged 18-30 years in good health and CMV-seropositive.

V and J are TRBV7-8 and TRBJ1-1; D uncertain. The CDR3 has 15 amino acids. V was cut by 3 bases and J by 1 base, with 12 bases left in between. From germline, CDR1 is SGHVS and CDR2 FQNEAQ. Here the CDR3 DNA reads TGTGCCAGCAGCTTGGAGCCGGACGGGAACACTGAAGCTTTCTTT. Translated: CASSLEPDGNTEAFF. Using reference TRBV7-8 and TRBJ1-1 for the parts outside the CDR3, the full variable domain is GAGVSQSPRYKVAKRGQDVALRCDPISGHVSLFWYQQALGQGPEFLTYFQNEAQLDKSGLPSDRFFAERPEGSVSTLKIQRTQQEDSAVYLCASSLEPDGNTEAFFGQGTRLTVV.

This clone turned up a few times. The CDR3 sequence is CASSFGLDRDTEAFF. CDR3 sequence (DNA): TGTGCCAGCAGTTTCGGCCTAGACAGGGACACTGAAGCTTTCTTT. V is TRBV27 and J is TRBJ1-1; TRBD1 aligns across 7 bases. V lost 3 bases, J lost 3 bases, and 7 bases stayed unmatched. Germline CDR1 MNHEY, CDR2 SMNVEV (reference sequence). The CDR3 has 15 amino acids.

In regard to this clone: Other DNA sequences in the sample encode the same CDR3. V usage is TRBV28 and J usage is TRBJ2-7, with 10 positions matching TRBD1. After removal of 4 bases from V and 6 bases from J, the junction contained 3 bases not matched to a gene. Germline loops: CDR1 MDHEN, CDR2 SYDVKM. The CDR3 totals 13 residues. CDR3 in DNA: TGTGCCAGCAGTTCAGGACAGGGGGGCGAGCAGTACTTC. Translating gives CASSSGQGGEQYF.

Details on this clone: The same CDR3 can be traced to other DNA sequences in this sample. V gene TRBV9 combines with J gene TRBJ2-3; 12 nucleotides align to TRBD2. The CDR3 totals 16 residues. V trimming: 2 bases; J trimming: 0 bases; junction bases outside the gene matches: 1. Germline V gene lookup returns CDR1 SGDLS and CDR2 YYNGEE. DNA for the CDR3: TGTGCCAGCAGCGTTGGGACTAGCGGGAGCACAGATACGCAGTATTTT. Its translation is CASSVGTSGSTDTQYF.

V gene TRBV7-8 combines with J gene TRBJ2-2; perhaps TRBD1 as D (6 bases). Trimming stripped 0 bases from V and 4 bases from J, with 15 bases between. Germline V lookup: CDR1 SGHVS, CDR2 FQNEAQ. The CDR3 consists of 17 residues. The CDR3 DNA follows: TGTGCCAGCAGCTTAGCGGCCAGGGGTATGAGCACCGGGGAGCTGTTTTTT. Its translation is CASSLAARGMSTGELFF.

This chain connects TRBV4-1 to TRBJ1-2; no clear D gene. Germline V CDR1 and CDR2: MGHRA, YSYEKL. V was clipped by 0 bases and J by 0 bases, with 14 bases between them. This CDR3 has 17 amino acids. The CDR3, as DNA: TGCGCCAGCAGCCAAGATTTAATTCGGACGGCTAACTATGGCTACACCTTC. Its translation: CASSQDLIRTANYGYTF.

The V gene is TRBV9, the J gene TRBJ2-7; a possible D gene is TRBD2 (5 bases). Germline V gene sequence: CDR1 SGDLS, CDR2 YYNGEE. This CDR3 has 15 residues. Between the trimmed V and J ends, which lost 0 bases and 3 bases, there was a span of 13 bases. CDR3 DNA sequence: TGTGCCAGCAGCGTAGCCCCGGGAACGGGCTACGAGCAGTACTTC. Its translation is CASSVAPGTGYEQYF.

The CDR3 DNA reads as TGTGCCACCAGCAGAGTTTTAATGAACACTGAAGCTTTCTTT. Residues: CATSRVLMNTEAFF. The rearrangement uses TRBV15 and TRBJ1-1; D is unresolved. Germline V CDR1 and CDR2: LNHNV, YYDKDF (reference sequence). The V end was cut by 1 base, the J end by 0 bases, with 6 bases between. CDR3 length: 14 amino acids.

The V call is TRBV27, the J call TRBJ1-5; 7 bases map to TRBD1. V shed 9 bases, J shed 0 bases, and the junction held 11 bases outside the gene matches. Germline CDR1 is MNHEY and CDR2 is SMNVEV (reference sequence). The CDR3 has 16 residues. CDR3: CARPGQRLYSNQPQHF. The CDR3, as DNA: TGTGCCAGACCGGGACAGCGCCTTTATAGCAATCAGCCCCAGCATTTT.

This sequence joins TRBV6-1 and TRBJ2-7; D uncertain. Germline assignment: CDR1 MNHNS and CDR2 SASEGT. Trimming pared 1 base from V and 0 bases from J, leaving 10 bases between. This CDR3 has 15 amino acids. The DNA of the CDR3 is TGTGCCAGCAGTGAAGGCTCATCGACCTCCTACGAGCAGTACTTC. Translating it yields CASSEGSSTSYEQYF.

The V call is TRBV15, the J call TRBJ2-1, with a tentative D call TRBD2 (5 bases). CDR3 size: 14 residues. Germline V CDR1 and CDR2: LNHNV, YYDKDF (reference sequence). Trimming removed 3 bases from V and 6 bases from J, with 12 bases in between. CDR3 sequence: CATSRDSAPNEQFF. CDR3 DNA sequence: TGTGCCACCAGCAGGGACTCCGCTCCCAATGAGCAGTTCTTC.

This clone appeared once. This chain uses TRBV7-2 with TRBJ2-7, with D perhaps TRBD1 (6 bases). V lost 5 bases, J lost 0 bases, and 11 bases lay in between. This CDR3 has 14 residues. Germline V CDR1 and CDR2: SGHTA, FQGNSA. The CDR3 DNA sequence: TGTGCCAGCAGCCCAACAGGGAACTCCTACGAGCAGTACTTC. This encodes CASSPTGNSYEQYF.

This chain connects TRBV28 to TRBJ1-4; TRBD1 matches 7 bases. With 8 bases clipped from V and 8 bases from J, the junction kept 11 bases outside the gene matches. The CDR3 has 14 amino acids. The germline V gene encodes CDR1 MDHEN and CDR2 SYDVKM. CDR3 sequence (DNA): TGTGCCAGCCGGAATACAGGGGTCGGGGAAAAACTGTTTTTT. It specifies CASRNTGVGEKLFF. Supplemented by reference TRBV28 and TRBJ1-4, the full variable domain reads DVKVTQSSRYLVKRTGEKVFLECVQDMDHENMFWYRQDPGLGLRLIYFSYDVKMKEKGDIPEGYSVSREKKERFSLILESASTNQTSMYLCASRNTGVGEKLFFGSGTQLSVL.

The chain combines TRBV28 with TRBJ2-6, with 8 bases aligning to TRBD1. This CDR3 is 18 amino acids long. Germline V gene data show CDR1 as MDHEN and CDR2 as SYDVKM. V trimming: 6 bases; J trimming: 0 bases; junction bases outside the gene matches: 10. CDR3 loop: CASSPRQGTSSGANVLTF. CDR3 nucleotide sequence: TGTGCCAGCAGCCCCAGACAGGGGACGAGCTCTGGGGCCAACGTCCTGACTTTC.

V gene TRBV6-1 combines with J gene TRBJ2-3; TRBD2 matches 9 bases. Germline loops: CDR1 MNHNS, CDR2 SASEGT. The length of the CDR3 is 13 residues. The CDR3 region has the DNA TGTGCAGGGGGGCGGGAGGGTGGAGATACGCAGTATTTT. As protein: CAGGREGGDTQYF.

This sequence joins TRBV2 and TRBJ1-1; D perhaps matches TRBD1 (5 bases). V was cut by 6 bases and J by 0 bases, with 14 bases left in between. This CDR3 spans 15 amino acids. The germline V gene has CDR1 SNHLY and CDR2 FYNNEI. The CDR3 nucleotides are TGTGCCAGCAGCCCAGGGATTAGAATGAACACTGAAGCTTTCTTT. Protein sequence: CASSPGIRMNTEAFF.

This clone was seen a handful of times. J is TRBJ2-3 and V is TRBV2; D not resolved. The CDR3 extends over 12 amino acids. Trimming stripped 0 bases from V and 4 bases from J, with 2 bases between. Germline V CDR1 and CDR2: SNHLY, FYNNEI. This chain's CDR3 is CASSEASDTQYF. CDR3 sequence (DNA): TGTGCCAGCAGTGAAGCATCAGATACGCAGTATTTT.

The chain joins TRBV4-1 to TRBJ2-1; D is ambiguous. The V gene's germline CDR1 is MGHRA and CDR2 YSYEKL. This CDR3 region has 13 residues. Trimming cost V 0 bases and J 3 bases, with 3 bases left between them. The CDR3 DNA reads TGCGCCAGCAGCCAAGACATCTACAATGAGCAGTTCTTC. This codes for CASSQDIYNEQFF.

This sequence joins TRBV7-9 and TRBJ2-1, with D tentatively TRBD2 (6 bases). V was clipped by 1 base and J by 10 bases, with 8 bases between them. The length of the CDR3 is 12 residues. From germline, CDR1 is SEHNR and CDR2 FQNEAQ (reference sequence). CDR3 region: CASSLGGREQFF. CDR3 nucleotides: TGTGCCAGCAGCTTAGGGGGGAGGGAGCAGTTCTTC.

The chain combines TRBV6-5 with TRBJ1-2; D might be TRBD1 (6 bases). This CDR3 spans 15 amino acids. Germline V gives CDR1 MNHEY, CDR2 SVGAGI. Trimming removed 4 bases from V and 5 bases from J, with 17 bases in between. The CDR3 nucleotides read TGTGCCAGCAGTTCACAGGGTCCTAGGGATTATGGCTACACCTTC. Translated, it gives CASSSQGPRDYGYTF.

Only one count was recorded for this clone. The V and J genes are TRBV6-1 and TRBJ1-2; no reliable D call. This CDR3 contains 14 residues. Between the trimmed V and J ends, which lost 4 bases and 3 bases, there was a span of 12 bases. Germline lookup yields CDR1 MNHNS and CDR2 SASEGT. CDR3 loop: CASSGGFSHYGYTF. The DNA of the CDR3 is TGTGCCAGCAGTGGCGGTTTCAGCCACTATGGCTACACCTTC.

This clone occurred a few times. This rearrangement joins TRBV29-1 to TRBJ1-2; D is possibly TRBD1 (5 bases). The ends were cut back, 6 bases at V and 1 base at J, with 15 bases in the middle. Germline V gene lookup returns CDR1 SQVTM and CDR2 ANQGSEA. The CDR3 covers 14 residues. CDR3 DNA sequence: TGCAGCGTACCGCAGGGCCCCCGTAACTATGGCTACACCTTC. Amino acids: CSVPQGPRNYGYTF.

The V call is TRBV5-6, the J call TRBJ1-4, with D maybe TRBD1 (6 bases). Germline values: CDR1 SGHDT, CDR2 YYEEEE. V was cut by 1 base and J by 7 bases, with 23 bases left in between. This CDR3 spans 18 amino acids. The CDR3 spells CASSLYWGGRGQGEKLFF. CDR3 coding DNA: TGTGCCAGCAGCTTGTATTGGGGCGGCCGGGGGCAAGGTGAAAAACTGTTTTTT. Variable domain in full (rest from reference TRBV5-6 and TRBJ1-4): DAGVTQSPTHLIKTRGQQVTLRCSPKSGHDTVSWYQQALGQGPQFIFQYYEEEERQRGNFPDRFSGHQFPNYSSELNVNALLLGDSALYLCASSLYWGGRGQGEKLFFGSGTQLSVL.

The chain is built from TRBV29-1 and TRBJ1-1, with D maybe TRBD1 (6 bases). Germline values: CDR1 SQVTM, CDR2 ANQGSEA. CDR3 length: 14 amino acids. V dropped 0 bases and J dropped 2 bases, with 10 bases sitting between them. The CDR3 loop is CSVEDRGHNTEAFF. The CDR3 coding sequence is TGCAGCGTTGAAGATCGGGGACATAACACTGAAGCTTTCTTT.

The chain recombines TRBV28 with TRBJ2-7; 8 bases line up with TRBD1. Germline CDR1 and CDR2: MDHEN and SYDVKM. The CDR3 totals 15 residues. V trimming: 7 bases; J trimming: 2 bases; junction bases outside the gene matches: 10. CDR3 amino acids: CASTLIAGGPYEQYF. The CDR3 nucleotides are TGTGCCAGCACCTTGATCGCAGGGGGCCCCTACGAGCAGTACTTC.